This paragraph reports one T cell receptor (beta chain). Its target is unknown. This sample was included in a study of Ad26.COV2.S vaccination and SARS-CoV-2 variants. Overall study context: Ad26.COV2.S given intramuscularly, once or twice 56 days apart.

Treatment in this sample: around 19 received Ad26.COV2.S at low or high dose, single or two shots; several received placebo; per-sample allocation not given. Sample collection was performed on day 63 after the first vaccine or placebo injection. This vaccine is an Ad26 vector that expresses the Wuhan-strain SARS-CoV-2 spike. TCRdb's table, derived via immunoSEQ multiplex PCR, lists solely in-frame clones and lacks some. The table shows around 380,000 clones, with more than 85% occurring only once. Regarding the study as a whole: Vaccine and placebo recipients had comparable breadth of non-spike TCRs. Marked by substantial breadth, spike-specific CD8+ and CD4+ T cell responses were reportedly seen after vaccination.

Per germline, CDR1 LNHDA and CDR2 SQIVND (reference sequence). This CDR3 comprises 13 residues. The ends were cut back, 3 bases at V and 7 bases at J, with 13 bases in the middle. The input for sequencing was peripheral blood, taken in a trial of Ad26.COV2.S vaccine versus placebo. The sequence derives from a person between 18 and 59 years old who received the Ad26.COV2.S COVID-19 vaccine or a placebo. The chain has TRBV19 and TRBJ2-7; D is undetermined. The CDR3 loop reads CASSIRGLGEQYF. CDR3 sequence (DNA): TGTGCCAGTAGTATCCGCGGTTTGGGGGAGCAGTACTTC.